These 18 T cell receptor beta chains share one sample of origin, sequenced in a study of blood T cells in healthy people across ages. Primed by a sample-barcoded 5' primer and a J-beta primer mix, a second PCR proceeded for roughly 7 to 12 cycles. Each CDR3 protein is one row after TCRdb ran MiXCR on the 5' RACE reads. The sample includes over 600,000 distinct CDR3 sequences, about 43% seen only once; the top ten take 25% to 30%. Material: blood. The receptors stem from a man older than 75 in good health.

This clonotype came up many times. This chain joins TRBV7-2 and TRBJ2-1, with 8 positions matching TRBD1. The V gene end was trimmed by 5 bases and the J gene end by 10 bases; junction bases not matched to a gene: 13. Per germline, CDR1 SGHTA and CDR2 FQGNSA. This CDR3 region has 15 residues. The CDR3 region is CASSPQGAGKREQFF. The CDR3 region has the DNA TGTGCCAGCAGCCCCCAGGGGGCGGGAAAAAGAGAGCAGTTCTTC.

V usage is TRBV24-1 and J usage is TRBJ2-5, with D tentatively TRBD1 (6 bases). The CDR3 length is 15 residues. CDR1 is KGHDR, CDR2 SFDVKD, per germline. The V gene lost 7 bases and the J gene lost 5 bases, with 19 bases spanning the gap. The CDR3 DNA reads TGTGCCACCAGCGAGTCGGGGACACCTTTGGAGACCCAGTACTTC. Its translation is CATSESGTPLETQYF.

V is TRBV13 and J is TRBJ2-3, with 10 bases that match TRBD2. Germline V lookup: CDR1 PRHDT, CDR2 FYEKMQ (reference sequence). The trim removed 3 bases at V and 4 bases at J, leaving 10 bases unmatched. This CDR3 has 17 residues. DNA of the CDR3: TGTGCCAGCAGCTTCTTAGCGGGGGGTTTGGGGGCAGATACGCAGTATTTT. Translating it yields CASSFLAGGLGADTQYF.

In this sample, this clonotype turned up a few times. This chain connects TRBV6-2 or TRBV6-3 to TRBJ2-3; 7 bases are shared with TRBD1. V lost 6 bases to trimming and J lost 2 bases; unmatched junction nucleotides: 5. Germline lookup yields CDR1 MNHEY and CDR2 SVGEGT. The CDR3 runs 14 residues. This CDR3 is CASSRTGVTDTQYF. Written as DNA, the CDR3 is TGTGCCAGCAGCCGAACAGGGGTCACAGATACGCAGTATTTT.

A note on this clonotype: It may be a read error: a sequence one base away is much more abundant. The chain joins TRBV4-3 to TRBJ2-1; 8 positions match TRBD1. The CDR3 consists of 17 residues. The germline CDR1 and CDR2 sequences are LGHNA and YSLEER. V lost 1 base and J lost 6; bases outside the gene matches: 11. Written as DNA, the CDR3 is TGCGCCAGCAGCCAAGGGGCTGGCAGGGGGCGCATCAATGAGCAGTTCTTC. Amino acids: CASSQGAGRGRINEQFF.

This clonotype was found a few times. V usage is TRBV11-2 and J usage is TRBJ2-5; 9 bases are shared with TRBD2. J was trimmed by 3 bases and V by 6 bases; bases with no gene match: 8. CDR3 length: 15 amino acids. CDR1 is SGHAT, CDR2 FQNNGV, per germline. As DNA, the CDR3 is TGTGCCAGCAGTCCTCAGGGCGGGAGGGAAGAGACCCAGTACTTC. It codes for CASSPQGGREETQYF.

The V and J genes are TRBV27 and TRBJ2-5; TRBD1 agrees at 8 bases. The DNA end lines up better with TRBJ2-7; the J call may be wrong. This CDR3 has 13 residues. Per germline, CDR1 MNHEY and CDR2 SMNVEV (reference sequence). In nucleotides, the CDR3 is TGTGCCAGCAGGGACAGGGACCTCTACGAGCAGTACTTC. Encoded protein: CASRDRDLYEQYF.

This clonotype was seen repeatedly, ten times or more. CDR3 DNA: TGCAGCCCCACATCGGACATTCAGTACTTC. This gives the protein CSPTSDIQYF. The V gene is TRBV29-1, the J gene TRBJ2-4, with D unclear. This CDR3 is 10 amino acids long. Between the trimmed V and J ends, which lost 8 bases and 8 bases, there was a span of 10 bases. Per germline, CDR1 SQVTM and CDR2 ANQGSEA.

This sequence joins TRBV6-2 or TRBV6-3 and TRBJ2-2; no clear D gene. Germline loops: CDR1 MNHEY, CDR2 SVGEGT. Between the trimmed V and J ends, which lost 5 bases and 2 bases, there was a span of 9 bases. The CDR3 extends over 14 amino acids. The CDR3 protein is CASSVVVNTGELFF. CDR3 sequence (DNA): TGTGCCAGCAGTGTAGTGGTCAACACCGGGGAGCTGTTTTTT.

This clonotype was counted between two and nine times. The V and J genes are TRBV11-2 and TRBJ2-3; D is ambiguous. Germline V CDR1 and CDR2: SGHAT, FQNNGV. CDR3 length: 12 residues. V was trimmed by 1 base and J by 8 bases, leaving 7 bases between them. CDR3 sequence reads: CASSLGSATQYF. The CDR3 nucleotides read TGTGCCAGCAGCTTAGGCTCCGCTACGCAGTATTTT.

This clonotype was counted between two and nine times. V gene TRBV4-3 combines with J gene TRBJ2-1; tentatively, D is TRBD2 (6 bases). CDR3 length: 14 amino acids. Trimming removed 2 bases at V and 10 bases at J, with 15 bases between. From germline, CDR1 is LGHNA and CDR2 YSLEER. CDR3 DNA sequence: TGCGCCAGCAGCCAAACTAGCACCGCGGGGGAGCAGTTCTTC. Amino acids: CASSQTSTAGEQFF.

V and J are TRBV20-1 and TRBJ2-1, with 7 nucleotides matching TRBD2. Losses at the gene ends were 6 bases for V and 6 bases for J; bases not matched to a gene: 17. This CDR3 contains 16 residues. Germline lookup yields CDR1 DFQATT and CDR2 SNEGSKA (reference sequence). For the CDR3, the DNA is TGCAGTGCCATAGCCCCCCCAGCGGGAACACGCAATGAGCAGTTCTTC. Translating gives CSAIAPPAGTRNEQFF.

The chain employs TRBV7-2 and TRBJ2-5; the D is unclear. V was pared by 1 base and J by 2 bases, with 14 bases between. From germline, CDR1 is SGHTA and CDR2 FQGNSA. CDR3 size: 16 residues. CDR3 bases: TGTGCCAGCAGCTTAGTGGGGTCGGCGGCTCAAGAGACCCAGTACTTC. Its translation: CASSLVGSAAQETQYF.

The chain links TRBV6-5 to TRBJ1-6; TRBD1 matches at 9 bases. V gave up 4 bases and J gave up 9 bases; unmatched junction bases: 10. Germline lookup yields CDR1 MNHEY and CDR2 SVGAGI. The CDR3 has 16 amino acids. CDR3 nucleotides: TGTGCCAGCAGTTTCTCACTACAGGGGGCAGTTTCACCCCTCCACTTT. Amino acid sequence: CASSFSLQGAVSPLHF.

The chain recombines TRBV4-3 with TRBJ1-2; a possible D gene is TRBD1 (6 bases). Trimming cost V 1 base and J 4 bases, with 13 bases left between them. The CDR3 runs 15 residues. Germline V gives CDR1 LGHNA, CDR2 YSLEER. The CDR3 DNA follows: TGCGCCAGCAGCCAAGTAGCCAGGGGAACCTATGGCTACACCTTC. It specifies CASSQVARGTYGYTF.

The V and J genes are TRBV27 and TRBJ2-7, with 8 bases identical to TRBD2. Trimming removed 5 bases from V and 5 bases from J; junction bases left unmatched: 8. The CDR3 runs 14 residues. The germline gives CDR1 MNHEY, CDR2 SMNVEV (reference sequence). CDR3 sequence (DNA): TGTGCCAGCAGTCCAAGAGCGGGAGAGGACGAGCAGTACTTC. It is translated as CASSPRAGEDEQYF.

This clonotype was seen more than once but under ten times. V is TRBV20-1 and J is TRBJ1-5; 9 bases agree with TRBD1. The germline gives CDR1 DFQATT, CDR2 SNEGSKA (reference sequence). The trim removed 5 bases at V and 4 bases at J, leaving 0 bases unmatched. This CDR3 comprises 12 residues. The CDR3 region is CSAGTGNQPQHF. CDR3 bases: TGCAGTGCTGGGACAGGGAATCAGCCCCAGCATTTT.

This chain joins TRBV6-5 and TRBJ2-3, with 8 bases matching TRBD2. V gave up 2 bases and J gave up 3 bases; unmatched junction bases: 4. Germline assignment: CDR1 MNHEY and CDR2 SVGAGI. This CDR3 comprises 15 residues. CDR3 nucleotide sequence: TGTGCCAGCAGTTACATGGGACTAGTAACAGATACGCAGTATTTT. Protein sequence: CASSYMGLVTDTQYF.